The 10 T cell receptor beta chains below come from one sample, sequenced in a study of T cells in Graves' hyperthyroidism and ophthalmopathy. RNA transcripts served as the template for amplifying TCR beta CDR3 regions. Carried out on the TCR CDR3, a first-round RT-PCR used the HTBI primer set. One entry per CDR3 protein results from TCRdb running MiXCR on the multiplex PCR reads. The profile shows around 520,000 distinct CDR3 sequences, roughly 14% of them singletons. Source material: blood. The receptors derive from a woman in her late teens or twenties with Graves' hyperthyroidism.

Ten or more counts support this clonotype. CDR3 bases: TGCGCCAGCAGCCTTACCCCGGGACTAGCGGGTTATGAGCAGTTCTTC. The encoded protein is CASSLTPGLAGYEQFF. The chain recombines TRBV5-1 with TRBJ2-1, with 12 bases aligning to TRBD2. In germline, CDR1 is SGHRS, CDR2 YFSETQ. Trimming removed 4 bases from V and 8 bases from J; junction bases left unmatched: 10. The CDR3 runs 16 residues.

This clonotype appeared many times. The chain recombines TRBV12-3 or TRBV12-4 with TRBJ1-5; D is undetermined. V was clipped by 1 base and J by 2 bases, with 6 bases between them. The CDR3 contains 14 residues. CDR3 in DNA: TGTGCCAGCAGTTTAGGGGGTGGCAATCAGCCCCAGCATTTT. Translation: CASSLGGGNQPQHF.

The chain uses TRBV19 and TRBJ1-6; the D is unclear. V gave up 3 bases and J gave up 10 bases, with 10 bases separating them. From germline, CDR1 is LNHDA and CDR2 SQIVND (reference sequence). This CDR3 comprises 13 residues. CDR3 region: CASSIAQESPLHF. The CDR3 DNA sequence: TGTGCCAGTAGTATTGCCCAAGAATCACCCCTCCACTTT. The full variable domain, its missing parts supplied by reference TRBV19 and TRBJ1-6, is DGGITQSPKYLFRKEGQNVTLSCEQNLNHDAMYWYRQDPGQGLRLIYYSQIVNDFQKGDIAEGYSVSREKKESFPLTVTSAQKNPTAFYLCASSIAQESPLHFGNGTRLTVT.

This clonotype showed up many times. V and J are TRBV7-3 and TRBJ2-3; tentatively, D is TRBD2 (5 bases). Germline assignment: CDR1 SGHTA and CDR2 FQGTGA. V lost 1 base, J lost 4 bases, and 9 bases lay in between. This CDR3 comprises 14 residues. The CDR3 nucleotides are TGTGCCAGCAGCTTAAGTATGAGGGCAGATACGCAGTATTTT. Translated: CASSLSMRADTQYF.

Regarding this clonotype: A read error may be the cause here, since a much bigger clone is one base away. The chain carries TRBV30 and TRBJ1-4, with a possible D match to TRBD1 (6 bases). CDR1 GTSNPN and CDR2 SVGIG come from the germline V gene (reference sequence). The CDR3 loop spans 13 amino acids. As DNA, the CDR3 is TGTGCCTGTGACAGGTCAACTAGTGAAAAACTGTTTTTT. Encoded protein: CACDRSTSEKLFF.

The chain combines TRBV7-6 with TRBJ2-5; maybe TRBD2 (5 bases). V lost 7 bases and J 13 bases, leaving 16 bases between the germline ends. The CDR3 runs 11 residues. Germline CDR1 reads SGHVS; CDR2 reads FNYEAQ. CDR3 protein: CASTPGSGLYF. The CDR3 bases are TGTGCCAGCACACCCGGATCGGGATTGTACTTC.

This clonotype was seen a single time. This clone may be a read error of a much larger clone one base away. The chain combines TRBV5-1 with TRBJ1-1; D may be TRBD1 (6 bases). CDR3 length: 17 amino acids. The germline CDR1 and CDR2 sequences are SGHRS and YFSETQ. CDR3 in amino acids: CASSLRTGAFPNTEAIF. The CDR3 nucleotides read TGCGCCAGCAGCTTGAGGACGGGGGCCTTTCCGAACACTGAAGCTATCTTT. Supplemented by reference TRBV5-1 and TRBJ1-1, the full variable domain reads KAGVTQTPRYLIKTRGQQVTLSCSPISGHRSVSWYQQTPGQGLQFLFEYFSETQRNKGNFPGRFSGRQFSNSRSEMNVSTLELGDSALYLCASSLRTGAFPNTEAIFGQGTRLTVV.

The chain combines TRBV25-1 with TRBJ1-6; 9 bases fit TRBD1. The V and J ends lost 6 bases and 10 bases, in that order; junction bases with no gene match: 7. In germline, CDR1 is MGHDK, CDR2 SYGVNS. The CDR3 is 14 residues long. The DNA for the CDR3 is TGTGCCAGCAGGGGCGGGACAGGGAGGTCACCCCTCCACTTT. Protein product: CASRGGTGRSPLHF.

Ten or more counts support this clonotype. The V gene is TRBV11-2, the J gene TRBJ1-4, with a possible D match to TRBD1 (5 bases). The germline CDR1 and CDR2 sequences are SGHAT and FQNNGV. The V gene lost 1 base and the J gene lost 3 bases, with 12 bases spanning the gap. The CDR3 has 16 residues. The CDR3 region is CASSLGGGEPNEKLFF. The CDR3 region has the DNA TGTGCCAGCAGCTTAGGGGGGGGGGAGCCTAATGAAAAACTGTTTTTT.

In its sample, this clonotype was seen many times. This sequence joins TRBV11-1 and TRBJ2-1, with TRBD2 matching over 8 bases. Germline CDR1 is SGHAT and CDR2 is FQDESV (reference sequence). CDR3 size: 11 residues. V lost 5 bases to trimming and J lost 10 bases; unmatched junction nucleotides: 1. Here the CDR3 DNA reads TGTGCCAGCAGCAGACTAGCGGAGCAGTTCTTC. This gives the protein CASSRLAEQFF.